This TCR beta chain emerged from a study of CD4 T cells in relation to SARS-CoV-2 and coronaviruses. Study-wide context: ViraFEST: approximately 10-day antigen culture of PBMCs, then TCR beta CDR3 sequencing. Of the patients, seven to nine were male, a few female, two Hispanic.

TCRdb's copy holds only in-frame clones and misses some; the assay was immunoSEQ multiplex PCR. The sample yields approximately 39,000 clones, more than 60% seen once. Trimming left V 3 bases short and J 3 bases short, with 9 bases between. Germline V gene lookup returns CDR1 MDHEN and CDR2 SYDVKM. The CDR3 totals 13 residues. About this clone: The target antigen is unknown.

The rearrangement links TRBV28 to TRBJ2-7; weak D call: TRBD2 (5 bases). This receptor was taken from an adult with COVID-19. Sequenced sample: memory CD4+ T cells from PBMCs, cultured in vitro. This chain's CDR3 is CASSFGTSYEQYF. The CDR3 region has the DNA TGTGCCAGCAGTTTCGGCACTAGCTACGAGCAGTACTTC.